The 26 T cell receptor beta chains listed next were all sequenced from one sample in a study of CD8 T cells in ankylosing spondylitis. General study findings and limits: For ankylosing spondylitis blood, a TCR beta motif of about eight highly homologous variants appeared characteristic.

One entry per CDR3 protein, called by TCRdb with MiXCR from the 5' RACE reads. This table holds some 700,000 distinct CDR3 sequences, 19% found once. Their antigens are not known. The sample taken for sequencing was blood, either unsorted or a sorted T cell fraction (not recorded which). Receptor source: a male donor with ankylosing spondylitis.

This clonotype showed up just a few times. The chain recombines TRBV7-6 with TRBJ2-5, with unresolved D. V was clipped by 1 base and J by 5 bases, with 14 bases between them. This CDR3 comprises 15 residues. CDR1 and CDR2 from the germline V gene are SGHVS and FNYEAQ. The CDR3 DNA is TGTGCCAGCAGCTTAGTTCCCCTCGACGGGGAGACCCAGTACTTC. Protein product: CASSLVPLDGETQYF.

This clonotype has more than one count but fewer than ten. The chain joins TRBV5-1 to TRBJ1-1; 7 bases are shared with TRBD1. This CDR3 comprises 14 residues. With V trimmed by 4 bases and J by 4 bases, 7 bases remained unmatched. Germline values: CDR1 SGHRS, CDR2 YFSETQ. CDR3: CASSRRGFSTEAFF. The CDR3 bases are TGCGCCAGCAGCCGCAGGGGGTTTAGCACTGAAGCTTTCTTT.

J is TRBJ2-7 and V is TRBV6-1, with D perhaps TRBD1 (5 bases). Trimming stripped 6 bases from V and 2 bases from J, with 17 bases between. The CDR3 length is 15 residues. Per germline, CDR1 MNHNS and CDR2 SASEGT. This CDR3 reads CASSVDRFVTYEQYF. The CDR3 coding sequence is TGTGCCAGCAGCGTCGACAGATTCGTGACCTACGAGCAGTACTTC.

This clonotype was seen a handful of times. The chain combines TRBV5-1 with TRBJ2-1, with 14 bases aligning to TRBD2. Losses at the gene ends were 1 base for V and 2 bases for J; bases not matched to a gene: 8. Germline values: CDR1 SGHRS, CDR2 YFSETQ. This CDR3 region has 19 residues. The CDR3 loop is CASSLIGTSGSLAYNEQFF. The CDR3 coding sequence is TGCGCCAGCAGCTTGATCGGGACTAGCGGGAGCCTAGCCTACAATGAGCAGTTCTTC.

This clonotype was recorded a few times. The rearrangement joins TRBV12-3 or TRBV12-4 to TRBJ2-6, with 7 bases identical to TRBD1. This CDR3 comprises 15 residues. The J segment lost 3 bases and the V segment lost 5 bases, leaving 4 bases of the junction unmatched. In DNA, the CDR3 is TGTGCCAGCAGTACCGGGACAGATGGGGCCAACGTCCTGACTTTC. It codes for CASSTGTDGANVLTF.

In this sample, this clonotype turned up a few times. CDR3: CSVDFGRGNYEQYF. CDR3 sequence (DNA): TGCAGCGTTGATTTTGGCAGGGGGAACTACGAGCAGTACTTC. The chain combines TRBV29-1 with TRBJ2-7; TRBD1 matches 7 bases. Trimming removed 3 bases from V and 3 bases from J; junction bases left unmatched: 8. CDR3 size: 14 residues. The germline V gene encodes CDR1 SQVTM and CDR2 ANQGSEA.

V and J are TRBV4-1 and TRBJ1-6; D uncertain. With 4 bases removed from V and 9 bases from J, the gap between germline ends came to 13 bases. The germline V gene encodes CDR1 MGHRA and CDR2 YSYEKL. The CDR3 is made up of 14 amino acids. CDR3 nucleotide sequence: TGCGCCAGCAGCCCTGGGCCCCATACTTCACCCCTCCACTTT. Translated: CASSPGPHTSPLHF.

V gene TRBV5-5 combines with J gene TRBJ2-7; TRBD2 matches 9 bases. This CDR3 comprises 15 residues. In germline, CDR1 is SGHKS, CDR2 YYEKEE (reference sequence). With 0 bases clipped from V and 7 bases from J, the junction kept 8 bases outside the gene matches. CDR3 in amino acids: CASSLVAGVEKEQYF. CDR3 bases: TGTGCCAGCAGCTTGGTAGCGGGAGTGGAAAAGGAGCAGTACTTC.

V and J are TRBV7-9 and TRBJ2-7, with 9 bases that match TRBD1. J gave up 5 bases and V 4 bases, and 6 bases lay outside the gene matches. This CDR3 has 14 amino acids. Germline assignment: CDR1 SEHNR and CDR2 FQNEAQ (reference sequence). CDR3 bases: TGTGCCAGCAGCTGGACAGGGGTTGAGGACGAGCAGTACTTC. Encoded protein: CASSWTGVEDEQYF.

The chain employs TRBV11-2 and TRBJ2-1, with D possibly matching TRBD2 (5 bases). Between the trimmed V and J ends, which lost 5 bases and 1 base, there was a span of 15 bases. CDR3 length: 16 residues. The V gene's germline CDR1 is SGHAT and CDR2 FQNNGV. CDR3 DNA: TGTGCCAGCAGCCCCCGTCCGGGGTATTCCTACAATGAGCAGTTCTTC. Translation: CASSPRPGYSYNEQFF. The variable domain in full, completed from reference TRBV11-2 and TRBJ2-1, reads EAGVAQSPRYKIIEKRQSVAFWCNPISGHATLYWYQQILGQGPKLLIQFQNNGVVDDSQLPKDRFSAERLKGVDSTLKIQPAKLEDSAVYLCASSPRPGYSYNEQFFGPGTRLTVL.

V is TRBV19 and J is TRBJ1-5; 10 bases match TRBD1. This CDR3 has 15 residues. Trimming removed 4 bases from V and 4 bases from J; junction bases left unmatched: 4. Germline CDR1 reads LNHDA; CDR2 reads SQIVND (reference sequence). The CDR3 loop is CASSTEDRGNQPQHF. Here the CDR3 DNA reads TGTGCCAGTAGTACAGAGGACAGGGGGAATCAGCCCCAGCATTTT. Looking up the rest from reference TRBV19 and TRBJ1-5 gives the full variable domain: DGGITQSPKYLFRKEGQNVTLSCEQNLNHDAMYWYRQDPGQGLRLIYYSQIVNDFQKGDIAEGYSVSREKKESFPLTVTSAQKNPTAFYLCASSTEDRGNQPQHFGDGTRLSIL.

This clonotype was counted only a few times. This chain links TRBV20-1 with TRBJ2-5; D perhaps matches TRBD2 (7 bases). The CDR3 covers 15 residues. Germline CDR1 reads DFQATT; CDR2 reads SNEGSKA (reference sequence). The V gene lost 0 bases and the J gene lost 4 bases, with 15 bases spanning the gap. This CDR3 reads CSARDQRGGRETQYF. CDR3 nucleotide sequence: TGCAGTGCTAGAGATCAGAGGGGGGGGAGAGAGACCCAGTACTTC.

The chain couples TRBV20-1 to TRBJ2-7; D not certain. Between the trimmed V and J ends, which lost 3 bases and 0 bases, there was a span of 9 bases. The CDR3 runs 13 residues. Germline lookup yields CDR1 DFQATT and CDR2 SNEGSKA (reference sequence). CDR3 in DNA: TGCAGTGCTAGTCTCCTGAACTCCTACGAGCAGTACTTC. It encodes CSASLLNSYEQYF.

The CDR3 DNA sequence: TGTGCCAGCAGCTTGTGGACAGGGGGCAACTATGGCTACACCTTC. It translates to CASSLWTGGNYGYTF. The chain couples TRBV5-5 to TRBJ1-2; 11 positions agree with TRBD1. The junction had 1 base not matched to a gene; V was cut back by 1 base and J by 2 bases. Germline-derived CDR1 and CDR2 are SGHKS and YYEKEE (reference sequence). The CDR3 loop spans 15 amino acids.

This clonotype was detected many times. This chain uses TRBV12-3 or TRBV12-4 with TRBJ1-1; no reliable D call. V lost 2 bases and J lost 0, with 7 bases in between. This CDR3 has 14 residues. The CDR3 reads CASSLSQMNTEAFF. In DNA, the CDR3 is TGTGCCAGCAGTTTAAGTCAGATGAACACTGAAGCTTTCTTT.

The gene calls are TRBV12-3 or TRBV12-4 and TRBJ2-2; possible D gene TRBD2, 6 bases. Trimming cost V 3 bases and J 3 bases, with 8 bases left between them. This CDR3 has 14 amino acids. The CDR3 region is CASSFGGYTGELFF. CDR3 nucleotide sequence: TGTGCCAGCAGTTTCGGGGGATACACCGGGGAGCTGTTTTTT.

The chain couples TRBV28 to TRBJ2-5, with 7 nucleotides matching TRBD1. Germline values: CDR1 MDHEN, CDR2 SYDVKM. The CDR3 has 16 residues. V dropped 7 bases and J dropped 1; count of bases not matched to a gene: 12. In nucleotides, the CDR3 is TGTGCCAGCACTCCTTACCAGGGGGTTTTCCAAGAGACCCAGTACTTC. Encoded protein: CASTPYQGVFQETQYF.

This clonotype was seen a few times. The chain has TRBV21-1 and TRBJ2-7; the D call of TRBD1 is as the table states it, not checked on the DNA. TRBV21-1 is a pseudogene. The CDR3 totals 14 residues. CDR3 protein: CASSRDSPRGEQYF. CDR3 DNA: TGTGCCAGCAGCAGGGACAGCCCGAGGGGAGAGCAGTACTTC.

This clonotype was observed at least ten times. DNA for the CDR3: TGCGCCAGCAGCCAGGCGAGCCGAGGGGGGTCTGAAGCTTTCTTT. This codes for CASSQASRGGSEAFF. V gene TRBV4-1 combines with J gene TRBJ1-1; possible D gene TRBD1, 6 bases. The CDR3 has 15 amino acids. Germline CDR1 reads MGHRA; CDR2 reads YSYEKL. Trimming shortened V by 3 bases and J by 6 bases, and 17 bases separated the two germline ends.

The chain combines TRBV19 with TRBJ1-4, with 9 bases aligning to TRBD1. CDR1 LNHDA and CDR2 SQIVND come from the germline V gene (reference sequence). The CDR3 is made up of 17 amino acids. V trimming: 7 bases; J trimming: 8 bases; junction bases outside the gene matches: 17. CDR3 region: CASNDPGQGNLKEKLFF. CDR3 DNA sequence: TGTGCCAGTAACGATCCGGGACAGGGTAACTTAAAGGAAAAACTGTTTTTT.

This clonotype appeared a few times. The rearrangement joins TRBV12-3 or TRBV12-4 to TRBJ2-1; the match to TRBD2 covers 11 bases. The CDR3 sequence is 18 residues long. V trimming: 0 bases; J trimming: 6 bases; junction bases outside the gene matches: 10. CDR3 in DNA: TGTGCCAGCAGTTTAGCGAGTGGGCTAGCGGGGGGCGGCAATGAGCAGTTCTTC. It yields the protein CASSLASGLAGGGNEQFF.

This clonotype was seen more than once but under ten times. The chain uses TRBV6-2 or TRBV6-3 and TRBJ2-1; 8 bases are shared with TRBD2. The trim removed 2 bases at V and 5 bases at J, leaving 8 bases unmatched. CDR1 is MNHEY, CDR2 SVGEGT, per germline. This CDR3 spans 16 amino acids. The CDR3, as DNA: TGTGCCAGCAGTTACCGGCGCGGGAGGTCGAACAATGAGCAGTTCTTC. It encodes CASSYRRGRSNNEQFF.

A few counts support this clonotype. The chain joins TRBV5-1 to TRBJ2-3; 14 bases are shared with TRBD2. The CDR3 covers 14 residues. The junction had 6 bases not matched to a gene; V was cut back by 4 bases and J by 11 bases. Germline V gives CDR1 SGHRS, CDR2 YFSETQ. The CDR3 spells CASSLGTSGSKQYF. CDR3 in DNA: TGCGCCAGCAGCCTAGGGACTAGCGGGAGTAAGCAGTATTTT.

The chain employs TRBV9 and TRBJ2-7; D is undetermined. The length of the CDR3 is 15 residues. V was cut by 3 bases and J by 2 bases, with 15 bases left in between. The germline gives CDR1 SGDLS, CDR2 YYNGEE. CDR3 in amino acids: CASSGNPEAAYEQYF. The CDR3 DNA reads TGTGCCAGCAGCGGAAACCCCGAGGCCGCCTACGAGCAGTACTTC.

The sample holds a few counts of this clonotype. J is TRBJ2-1 and V is TRBV15; no firm D call. CDR1 is LNHNV and CDR2 is YYDKDF in the germline V gene (reference sequence). V lost 6 bases, J lost 2 bases, and 11 bases lay in between. The length of the CDR3 is 14 residues. CDR3 region: CATSHGKTYNEQFF. CDR3 DNA: TGTGCCACCAGTCACGGTAAGACCTACAATGAGCAGTTCTTC.

This clonotype turned up a few times. The rearrangement links TRBV11-2 to TRBJ1-2; tentatively, D is TRBD1 (5 bases). The V and J ends lost 5 bases and 1 base respectively, with 14 bases between them. The germline V gene encodes CDR1 SGHAT and CDR2 FQNNGV. The CDR3 loop spans 15 amino acids. CDR3: CASSHPVGGNYGYTF. DNA for the CDR3: TGTGCCAGCAGCCATCCGGTGGGGGGTAACTATGGCTACACCTTC.